The source of this TCR beta chain is a study of early T cells in non-severe SARS-CoV-2 infection. This clonotype was seen at least ten times. What it binds is unknown. Unique molecular identifiers were affixed to single, distinct cDNA molecules. MiXCR was run by TCRdb on the 5' RACE reads, yielding one entry per CDR3 protein. The sample carries about 57,000 distinct CDR3 sequences, about an eighth recorded once. General study results and limits: Clonotype matching in VDJdb favored anti-spike CD8 responses and did not capture private and CD4 specificities.

This receptor was taken from an adult who was a healthcare worker with PCR-confirmed SARS-CoV-2 infection or an uninfected control (not recorded which). Material for sequencing was whole blood.

In DNA form, the CDR3 reads TGTGCCTTGAGGGGGGCATCGGAAGCTTTCTTT. The encoded protein is CALRGASEAFF. This chain uses TRBV30 with TRBJ1-1; TRBD1 is a possible D gene (6 bases). Germline loops: CDR1 GTSNPN, CDR2 SVGIG (reference sequence). Trimming took 7 bases from V and 8 from J, leaving 14 bases between them. This CDR3 comprises 11 residues.